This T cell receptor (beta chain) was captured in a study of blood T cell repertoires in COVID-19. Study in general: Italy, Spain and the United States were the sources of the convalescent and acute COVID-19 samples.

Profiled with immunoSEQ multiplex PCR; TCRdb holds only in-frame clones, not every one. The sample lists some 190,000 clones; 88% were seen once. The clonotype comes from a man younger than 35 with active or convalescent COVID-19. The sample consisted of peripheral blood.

Here the CDR3 DNA reads TGTGCCACCAGCAGACGAAGCGGGGATGTGTATGGCTACACCTTC. Its protein is CATSRRSGDVYGYTF. This rearrangement joins TRBV15 to TRBJ1-2; no definite D call. V gave up 2 bases and J gave up 5 bases, with 15 bases separating them. Germline loops: CDR1 LNHNV, CDR2 YYDKDF (reference sequence). CDR3 length: 15 residues.